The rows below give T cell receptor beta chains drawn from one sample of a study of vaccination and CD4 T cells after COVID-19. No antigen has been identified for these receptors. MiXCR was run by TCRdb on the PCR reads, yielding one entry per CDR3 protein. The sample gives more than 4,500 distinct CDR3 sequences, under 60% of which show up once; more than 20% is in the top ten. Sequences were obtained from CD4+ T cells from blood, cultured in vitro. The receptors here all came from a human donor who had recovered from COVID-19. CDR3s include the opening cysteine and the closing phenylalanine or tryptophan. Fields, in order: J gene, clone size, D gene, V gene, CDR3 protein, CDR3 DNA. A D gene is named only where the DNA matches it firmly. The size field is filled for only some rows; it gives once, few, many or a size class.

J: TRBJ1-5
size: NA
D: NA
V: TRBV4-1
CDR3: CASSQDHPYNQPQHF
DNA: TGCGCCAGCAGCCAAGATCACCCATACAATCAGCCCCAGCATTTT

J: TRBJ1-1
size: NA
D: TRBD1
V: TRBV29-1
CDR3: CSGIRDRNTEAFF
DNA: TGCAGCGGTATCCGGGACAGGAACACTGAAGCTTTCTTT

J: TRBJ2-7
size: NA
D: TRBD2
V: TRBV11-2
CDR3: CASSSTSGSASYEQYF
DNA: TGTGCCAGCAGCTCGACTAGCGGGAGCGCCTCCTACGAGCAGTACTTC

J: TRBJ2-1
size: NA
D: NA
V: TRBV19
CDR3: CASSIRARDRRDNEQFF
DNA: TGTGCCAGTAGTATAAGGGCCCGGGACCGTCGTGACAATGAGCAGTTCTTC

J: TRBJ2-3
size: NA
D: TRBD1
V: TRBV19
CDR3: CASTPGQGTDTQYF
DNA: TGTGCCAGTACACCGGGACAGGGGACGGATACGCAGTATTTT

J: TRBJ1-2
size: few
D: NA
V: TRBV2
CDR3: CASSQRQADGYTF
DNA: TGTGCCAGCAGTCAAAGGCAGGCGGATGGCTACACCTTC

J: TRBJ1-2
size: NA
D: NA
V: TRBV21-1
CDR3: CASSKDHRGTYGYTF
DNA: TGTGCCAGCAGCAAAGACCACAGGGGAACCTATGGCTACACCTTC

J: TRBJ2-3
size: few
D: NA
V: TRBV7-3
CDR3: CASSPRGGTDTQYF
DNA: TGTGCCAGCAGTCCGAGAGGGGGCACAGATACGCAGTATTTT

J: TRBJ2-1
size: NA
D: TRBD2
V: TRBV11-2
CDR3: CASSSLAGAYNEQFF
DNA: TGTGCCAGCAGCTCACTAGCGGGAGCTTACAATGAGCAGTTCTTC

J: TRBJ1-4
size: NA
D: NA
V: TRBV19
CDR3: CASSARTVGEKLFF
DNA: TGTGCCAGTAGTGCCCGGACAGTAGGGGAAAAACTGTTTTTT

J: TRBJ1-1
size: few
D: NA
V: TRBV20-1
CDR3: CSASLRDGEAFF
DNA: TGCAGTGCTAGTCTGAGGGACGGTGAAGCTTTCTTT

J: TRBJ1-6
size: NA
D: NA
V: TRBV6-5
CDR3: CASSWDNNSPLHF
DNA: TGTGCCAGCAGTTGGGACAATAATTCACCCCTCCACTTT

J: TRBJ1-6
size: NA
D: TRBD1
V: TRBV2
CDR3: CASSGGDSSAQAPLHF
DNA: TGTGCCAGCAGTGGAGGGGACAGCAGTGCTCAAGCACCCCTCCACTTT

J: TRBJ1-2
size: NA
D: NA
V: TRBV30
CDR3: CAWKTMGRPNYGYTF
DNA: TGTGCCTGGAAGACTATGGGCAGGCCTAACTATGGCTACACCTTC

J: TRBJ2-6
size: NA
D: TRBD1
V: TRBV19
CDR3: CASSPDRGSTGANVLTF
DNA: TGTGCCAGTAGTCCCGACAGGGGGTCAACTGGGGCCAACGTCCTGACTTTC

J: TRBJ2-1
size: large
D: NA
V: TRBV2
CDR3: CASSPRVYEQFF
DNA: TGTGCCAGCAGCCCCAGGGTCTATGAGCAGTTCTTC

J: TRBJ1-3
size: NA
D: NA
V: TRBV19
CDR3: CASSAATSAGSGNTIYF
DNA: TGTGCCAGTAGTGCCGCGACCTCAGCGGGCTCTGGAAACACCATATATTTT

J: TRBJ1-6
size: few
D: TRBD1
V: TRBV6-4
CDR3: CASSDIGGNSPLHF
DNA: TGTGCCAGCAGTGACATAGGGGGCAATTCACCCCTCCACTTT

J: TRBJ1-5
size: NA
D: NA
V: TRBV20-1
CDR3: CSARSKGQPQHF
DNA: TGCAGTGCTAGATCAAAGGGCCAGCCCCAGCATTTT

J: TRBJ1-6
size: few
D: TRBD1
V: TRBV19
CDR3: CASRPRTGGSPLHF
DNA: TGTGCCAGTCGTCCCAGGACAGGGGGCTCACCCCTCCACTTT

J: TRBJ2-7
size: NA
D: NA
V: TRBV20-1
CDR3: CSAGPRQPSSYEQYF
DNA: TGCAGTGCTGGCCCGAGGCAACCAAGCTCCTACGAGCAGTACTTC

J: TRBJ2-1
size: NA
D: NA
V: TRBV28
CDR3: CASSRQLGPYNEQFF
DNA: TGTGCCAGCAGCCGACAACTAGGACCATACAATGAGCAGTTCTTC

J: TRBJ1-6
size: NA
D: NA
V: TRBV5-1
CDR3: CASSPSETGNSPLHF
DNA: TGCGCCAGCAGCCCATCGGAAACAGGGAATTCACCCCTCCACTTT

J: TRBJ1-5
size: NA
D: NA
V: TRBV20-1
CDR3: CSARDLASNQPQHF
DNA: TGCAGTGCTAGAGATCTAGCCAGCAATCAGCCCCAGCATTTT

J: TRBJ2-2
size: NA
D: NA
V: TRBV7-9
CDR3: CASSLARWLASNTGELFF
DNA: TGTGCCAGCAGCTTAGCGCGTTGGCTAGCGTCGAACACCGGGGAGCTGTTTTTT